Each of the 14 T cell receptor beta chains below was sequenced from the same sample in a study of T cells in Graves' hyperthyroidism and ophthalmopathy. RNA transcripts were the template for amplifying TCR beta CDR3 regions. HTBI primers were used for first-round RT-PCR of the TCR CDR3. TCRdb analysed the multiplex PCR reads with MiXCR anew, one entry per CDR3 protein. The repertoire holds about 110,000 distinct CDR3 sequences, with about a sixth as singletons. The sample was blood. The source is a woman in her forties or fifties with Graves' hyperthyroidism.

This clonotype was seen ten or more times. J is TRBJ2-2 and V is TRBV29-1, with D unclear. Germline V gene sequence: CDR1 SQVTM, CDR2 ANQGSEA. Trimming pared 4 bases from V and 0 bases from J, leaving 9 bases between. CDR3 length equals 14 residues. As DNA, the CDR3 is TGCAGCGTTGGCAGCTATACGAACACCGGGGAGCTGTTTTTT. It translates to CSVGSYTNTGELFF.

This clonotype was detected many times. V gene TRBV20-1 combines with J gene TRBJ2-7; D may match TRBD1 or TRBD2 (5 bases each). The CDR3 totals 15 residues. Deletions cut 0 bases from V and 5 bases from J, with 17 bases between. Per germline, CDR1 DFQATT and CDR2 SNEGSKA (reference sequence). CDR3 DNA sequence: TGCAGTGCTAGAGACGTGACGGGACGTCCCCACGAGCAGTACTTC. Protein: CSARDVTGRPHEQYF.

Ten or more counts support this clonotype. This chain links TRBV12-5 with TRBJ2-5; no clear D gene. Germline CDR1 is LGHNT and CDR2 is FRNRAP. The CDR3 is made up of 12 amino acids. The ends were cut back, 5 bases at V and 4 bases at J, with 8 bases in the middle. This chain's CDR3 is CASGPTGETQYF. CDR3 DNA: TGTGCTAGTGGTCCGACCGGAGAGACCCAGTACTTC.

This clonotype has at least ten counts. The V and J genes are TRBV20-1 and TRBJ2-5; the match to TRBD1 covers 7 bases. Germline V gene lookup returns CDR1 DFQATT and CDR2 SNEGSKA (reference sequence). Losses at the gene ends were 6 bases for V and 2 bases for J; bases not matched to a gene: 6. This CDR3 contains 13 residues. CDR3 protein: CSATGYGQETQYF. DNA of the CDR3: TGCAGTGCGACAGGGTACGGACAAGAGACCCAGTACTTC.

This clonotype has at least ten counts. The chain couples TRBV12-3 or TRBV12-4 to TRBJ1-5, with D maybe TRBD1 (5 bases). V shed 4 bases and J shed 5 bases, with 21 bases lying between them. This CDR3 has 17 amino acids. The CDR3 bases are TGTGCCAGCAGTTGGCAAAGGGGCAGAGGGGTCCATCAGCCCCAGCATTTT. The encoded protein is CASSWQRGRGVHQPQHF.

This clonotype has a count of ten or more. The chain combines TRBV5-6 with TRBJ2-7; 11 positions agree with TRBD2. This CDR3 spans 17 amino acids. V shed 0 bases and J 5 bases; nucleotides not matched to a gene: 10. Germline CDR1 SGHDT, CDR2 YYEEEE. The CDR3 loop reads CASSLEGGLAGGNEQYF. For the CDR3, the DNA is TGTGCCAGCAGCTTGGAGGGCGGGCTAGCGGGAGGCAACGAGCAGTACTTC.

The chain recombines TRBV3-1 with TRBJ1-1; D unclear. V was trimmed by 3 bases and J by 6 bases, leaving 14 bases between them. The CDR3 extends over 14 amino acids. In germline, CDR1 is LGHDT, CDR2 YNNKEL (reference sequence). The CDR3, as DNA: TGTGCCAGCAGCCATCGTCCTCCCGGTTCTGAAGCTTTCTTT. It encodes CASSHRPPGSEAFF.

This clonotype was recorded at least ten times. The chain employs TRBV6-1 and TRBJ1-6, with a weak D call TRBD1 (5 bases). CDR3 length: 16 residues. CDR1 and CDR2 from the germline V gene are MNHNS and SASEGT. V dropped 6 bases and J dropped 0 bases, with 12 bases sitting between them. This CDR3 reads CASRKQESSYNSPLHF. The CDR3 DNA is TGTGCCAGCAGAAAACAGGAGAGCTCCTATAATTCACCCCTCCACTTT.

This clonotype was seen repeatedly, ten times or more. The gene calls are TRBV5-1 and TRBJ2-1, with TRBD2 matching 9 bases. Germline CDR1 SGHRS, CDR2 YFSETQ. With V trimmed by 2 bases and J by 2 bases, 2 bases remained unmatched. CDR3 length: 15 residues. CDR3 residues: CASSLGGRAYNEQFF. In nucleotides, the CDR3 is TGCGCCAGCAGCTTAGGCGGGAGGGCCTACAATGAGCAGTTCTTC.

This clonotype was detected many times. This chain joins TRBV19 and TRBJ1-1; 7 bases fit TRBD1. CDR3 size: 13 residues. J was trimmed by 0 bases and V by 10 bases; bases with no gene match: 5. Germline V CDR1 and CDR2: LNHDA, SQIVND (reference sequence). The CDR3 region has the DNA TGTGCCATCTCGGACAGGTTGAACACTGAAGCTTTCTTT. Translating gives CAISDRLNTEAFF.

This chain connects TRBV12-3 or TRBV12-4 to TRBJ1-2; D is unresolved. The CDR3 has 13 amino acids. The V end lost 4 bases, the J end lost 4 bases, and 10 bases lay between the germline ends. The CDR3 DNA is TGTGCCAGCAGTTCGACGGGTAGCTATGGCTACACCTTC. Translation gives CASSSTGSYGYTF.

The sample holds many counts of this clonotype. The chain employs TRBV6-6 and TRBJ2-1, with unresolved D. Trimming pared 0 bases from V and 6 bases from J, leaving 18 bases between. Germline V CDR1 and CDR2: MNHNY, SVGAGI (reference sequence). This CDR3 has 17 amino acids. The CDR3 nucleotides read TGTGCCAGCAGTTACTCGATATCCAATGGCTTGCGCAATGAGCAGTTCTTC. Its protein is CASSYSISNGLRNEQFF.

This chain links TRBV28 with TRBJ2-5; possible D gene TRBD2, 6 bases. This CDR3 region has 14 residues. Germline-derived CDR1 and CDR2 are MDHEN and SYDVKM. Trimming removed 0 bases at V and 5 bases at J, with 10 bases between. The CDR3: CASSLWEGEETQYF. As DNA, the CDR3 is TGTGCCAGCAGTTTATGGGAGGGCGAGGAGACCCAGTACTTC.

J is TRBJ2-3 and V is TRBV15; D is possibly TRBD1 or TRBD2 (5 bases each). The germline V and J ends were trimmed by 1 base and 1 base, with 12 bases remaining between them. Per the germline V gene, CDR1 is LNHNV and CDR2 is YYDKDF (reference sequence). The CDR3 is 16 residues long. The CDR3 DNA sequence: TGTGCCACCAGCAGAGCTGGGGGATTGGGCACAGATACGCAGTATTTT. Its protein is CATSRAGGLGTDTQYF.